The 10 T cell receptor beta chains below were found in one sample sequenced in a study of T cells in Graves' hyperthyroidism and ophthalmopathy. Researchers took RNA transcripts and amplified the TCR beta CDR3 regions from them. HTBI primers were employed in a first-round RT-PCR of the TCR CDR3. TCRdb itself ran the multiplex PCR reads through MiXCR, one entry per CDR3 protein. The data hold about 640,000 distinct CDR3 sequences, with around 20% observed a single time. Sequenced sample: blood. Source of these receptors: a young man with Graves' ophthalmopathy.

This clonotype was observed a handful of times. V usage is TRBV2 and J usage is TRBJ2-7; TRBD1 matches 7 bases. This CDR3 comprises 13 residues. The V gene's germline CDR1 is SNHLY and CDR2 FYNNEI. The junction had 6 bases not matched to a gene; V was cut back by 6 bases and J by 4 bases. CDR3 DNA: TGTGCCAGCAGCCCGACAGGGCGTTACGAGCAGTACTTC. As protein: CASSPTGRYEQYF.

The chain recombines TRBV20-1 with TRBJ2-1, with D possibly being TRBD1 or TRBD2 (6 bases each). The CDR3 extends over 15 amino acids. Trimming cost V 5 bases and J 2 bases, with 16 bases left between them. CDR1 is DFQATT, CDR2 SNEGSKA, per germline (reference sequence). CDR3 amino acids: CSALRGTSAYNEQFF. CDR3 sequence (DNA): TGCAGTGCTTTACGGGGGACATCTGCCTACAATGAGCAGTTCTTC.

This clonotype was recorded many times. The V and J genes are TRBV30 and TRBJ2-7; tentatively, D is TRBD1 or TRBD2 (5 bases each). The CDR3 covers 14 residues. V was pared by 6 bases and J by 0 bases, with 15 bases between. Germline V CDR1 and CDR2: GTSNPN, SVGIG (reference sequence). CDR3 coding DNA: TGTGCCTGCCCCCGGGACGGAAGCTCCTACGAGCAGTACTTC. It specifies CACPRDGSSYEQYF.

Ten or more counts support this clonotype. CDR3 region: CAISESANTEAFF. The CDR3 DNA reads as TGTGCCATCAGTGAGTCAGCAAACACTGAAGCTTTCTTT. The rearrangement uses TRBV10-3 and TRBJ1-1; D uncertain. The CDR3 totals 13 residues. Germline V lookup: CDR1 ENHRY, CDR2 SYGVKD. V shed 0 bases and J shed 2 bases, with 4 bases lying between them.

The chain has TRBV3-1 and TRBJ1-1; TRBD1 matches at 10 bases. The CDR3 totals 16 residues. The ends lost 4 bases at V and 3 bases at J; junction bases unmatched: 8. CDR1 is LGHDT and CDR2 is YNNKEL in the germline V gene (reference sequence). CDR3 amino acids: CASSLDWTGGHTEAFF. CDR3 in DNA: TGTGCCAGCAGCCTGGACTGGACAGGGGGGCACACTGAAGCTTTCTTT.

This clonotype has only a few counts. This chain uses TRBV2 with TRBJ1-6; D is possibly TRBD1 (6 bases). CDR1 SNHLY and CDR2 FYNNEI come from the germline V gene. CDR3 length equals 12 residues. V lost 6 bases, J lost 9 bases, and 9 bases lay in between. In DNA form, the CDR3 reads TGTGCCAGCAGGACAGGAACTTCACCCCTCCACTTT. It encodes CASRTGTSPLHF.

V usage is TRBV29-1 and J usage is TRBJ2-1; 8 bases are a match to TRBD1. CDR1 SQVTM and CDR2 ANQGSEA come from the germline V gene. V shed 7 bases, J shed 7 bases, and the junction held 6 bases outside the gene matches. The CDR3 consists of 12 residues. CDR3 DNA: TGCAGCGGGAAAACAGGGGGGAATGAGCAGTTCTTC. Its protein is CSGKTGGNEQFF.

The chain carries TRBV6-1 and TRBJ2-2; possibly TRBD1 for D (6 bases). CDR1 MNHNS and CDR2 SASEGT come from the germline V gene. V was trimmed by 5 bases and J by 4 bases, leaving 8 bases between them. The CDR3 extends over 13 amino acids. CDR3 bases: TGTGCCAGCAGTACAGGGAGCACCGGGGAGCTGTTTTTT. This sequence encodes CASSTGSTGELFF.

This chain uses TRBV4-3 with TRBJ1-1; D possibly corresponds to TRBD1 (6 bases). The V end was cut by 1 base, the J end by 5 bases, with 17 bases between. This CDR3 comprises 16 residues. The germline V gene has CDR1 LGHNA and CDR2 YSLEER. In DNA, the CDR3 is TGCGCCAGCAGCCAAGCACCCACACAGGGTTGGACTGAAGCTTTCTTT. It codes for CASSQAPTQGWTEAFF.

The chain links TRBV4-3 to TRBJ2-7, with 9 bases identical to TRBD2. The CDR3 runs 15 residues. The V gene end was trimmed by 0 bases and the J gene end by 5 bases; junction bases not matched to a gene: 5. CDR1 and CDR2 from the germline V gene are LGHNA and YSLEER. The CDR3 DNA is TGCGCCAGCAGCCAAGAACTGGGACTAGCCAACGAGCAGTACTTC. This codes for CASSQELGLANEQYF.